What follows describes a single T cell receptor beta chain. Its cognate antigen is unknown. These data are taken from a study of T cell responses to AZD1222 COVID-19 vaccine. Data came from immunoSEQ multiplex PCR; TCRdb stores just in-frame clones and leaves some out. The data hold 150,000 to 200,000 clones, with about nine tenths observed a single time. CDR1 and CDR2 from the germline V gene are MNHEY and SVGAGI. The CDR3 contains 16 residues. With 2 bases removed from V and 2 bases from J, the gap between germline ends came to 16 bases. Findings and limits, study-wide: Distributed over spike, vaccine-associated CD4 TCRs predominated at 160-218 and 743-854. The study identified only six AZD1222 recipients as seropositive at baseline. Following two doses of AZD1222, Spike-specific TCR breadth and depth rose.

The receptor comes from an adult in good health. The specimen comprised peripheral blood, sampled on day 0 of AZD1222 vaccination. J is TRBJ2-7 and V is TRBV6-5; D perhaps matches TRBD1 (6 bases). This chain's CDR3 is CASSYAWTVSTYEQYF. The CDR3 DNA is TGTGCCAGCAGTTACGCGTGGACAGTTTCCACCTACGAGCAGTACTTC.